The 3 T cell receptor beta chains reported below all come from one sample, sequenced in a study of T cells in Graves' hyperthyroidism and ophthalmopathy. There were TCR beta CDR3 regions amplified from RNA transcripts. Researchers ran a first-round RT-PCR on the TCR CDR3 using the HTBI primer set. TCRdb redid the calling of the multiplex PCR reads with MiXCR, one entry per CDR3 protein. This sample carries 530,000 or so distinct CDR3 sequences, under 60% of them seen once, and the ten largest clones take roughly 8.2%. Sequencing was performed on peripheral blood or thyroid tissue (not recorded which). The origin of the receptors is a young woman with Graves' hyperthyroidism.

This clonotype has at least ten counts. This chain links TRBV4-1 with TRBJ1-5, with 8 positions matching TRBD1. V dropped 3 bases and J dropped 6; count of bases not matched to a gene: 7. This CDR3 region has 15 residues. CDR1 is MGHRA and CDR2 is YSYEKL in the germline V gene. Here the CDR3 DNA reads TGCGCCAGCAGCCAGAGCGGACAGGGTCTTCAGCCCCAGCATTTT. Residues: CASSQSGQGLQPQHF.

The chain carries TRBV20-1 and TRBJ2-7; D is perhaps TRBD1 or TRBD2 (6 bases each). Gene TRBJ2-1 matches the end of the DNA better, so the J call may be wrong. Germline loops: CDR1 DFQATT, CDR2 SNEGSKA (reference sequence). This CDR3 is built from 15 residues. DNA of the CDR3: TGCAGTGCTAGACCACCCGGGGGCGGGGTCGATGAGCAGTTCTTC. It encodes CSARPPGGGVDEQFF.

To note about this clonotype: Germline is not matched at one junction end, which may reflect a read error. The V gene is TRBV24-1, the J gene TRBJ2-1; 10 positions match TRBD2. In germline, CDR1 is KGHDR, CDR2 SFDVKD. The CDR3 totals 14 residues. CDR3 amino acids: CAPRAGGPRNEQFF. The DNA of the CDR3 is TGTGCCCCCAGAGCGGGAGGGCCGAGGAATGAGCAGTTCTTC.